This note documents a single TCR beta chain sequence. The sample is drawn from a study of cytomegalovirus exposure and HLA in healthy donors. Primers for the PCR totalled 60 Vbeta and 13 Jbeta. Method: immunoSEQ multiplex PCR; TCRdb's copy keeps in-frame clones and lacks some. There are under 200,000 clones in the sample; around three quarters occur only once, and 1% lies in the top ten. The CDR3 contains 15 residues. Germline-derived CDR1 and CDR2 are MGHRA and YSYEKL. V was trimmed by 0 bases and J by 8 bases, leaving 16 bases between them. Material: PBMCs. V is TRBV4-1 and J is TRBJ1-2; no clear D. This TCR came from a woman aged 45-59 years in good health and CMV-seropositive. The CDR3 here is CASSQDRRSPEGYTF. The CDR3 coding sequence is TGCGCCAGCAGCCAAGATAGGAGGTCCCCGGAGGGCTACACCTTC.